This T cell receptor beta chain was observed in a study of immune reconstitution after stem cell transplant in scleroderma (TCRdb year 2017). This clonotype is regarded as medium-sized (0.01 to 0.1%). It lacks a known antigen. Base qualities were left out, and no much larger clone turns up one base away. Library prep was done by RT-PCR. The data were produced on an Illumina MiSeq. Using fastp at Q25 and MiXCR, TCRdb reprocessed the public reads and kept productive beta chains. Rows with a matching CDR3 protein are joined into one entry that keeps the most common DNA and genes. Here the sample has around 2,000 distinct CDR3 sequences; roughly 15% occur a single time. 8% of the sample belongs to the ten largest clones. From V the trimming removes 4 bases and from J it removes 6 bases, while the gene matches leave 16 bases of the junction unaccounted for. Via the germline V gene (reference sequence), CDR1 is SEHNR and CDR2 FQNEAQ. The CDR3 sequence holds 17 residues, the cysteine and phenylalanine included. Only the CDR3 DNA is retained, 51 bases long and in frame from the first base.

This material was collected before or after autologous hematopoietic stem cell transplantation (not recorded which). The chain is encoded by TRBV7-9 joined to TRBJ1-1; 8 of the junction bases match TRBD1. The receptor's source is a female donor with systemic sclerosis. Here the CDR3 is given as CASSSRTGRVGHPEAFF. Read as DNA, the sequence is TGTGCCAGCAGCTCTCGGACAGGGAGGGTCGGCCACCCTGAAGCTTTCTTT.